This TCR beta chain derives from a study of T cells in Graves' hyperthyroidism and ophthalmopathy (dated by TCRdb to the late 2010s). For the study in its entirety: Peripheral blood was sampled at the time of initial diagnosis, prior to any treatment. A discovery cohort of roughly 100 patients, approximately 45 with Graves' ophthalmopathy and fewer than 65 with stable Graves' hyperthyroidism, was used to find distinguishing TCR V-J signatures. An independent validation cohort of around 19 hyperthyroidism patients and more than 15 patients who later progressed to ophthalmopathy tested prospective prediction of ophthalmopathy. For training and testing, the 100 or so patients in the discovery cohort were randomly divided in a 7:3 ratio. The study also compared thyroid tissue and blood T-cell repertoires from about six Graves' hyperthyroidism patients. After blood sampling, hyperthyroidism patients were treated with methimazole at a starting dose of 30 mg daily, and ophthalmopathy patients were treated with high-dose intravenous methylprednisolone. According to the paper, TCR Vbeta CDR3 sequencing was carried out on 120 to 150 peripheral blood samples, which came from around 43 ophthalmopathy, fewer than 80 hyperthyroidism and roughly 17 progressor patients.

Study-wide findings and limitations: No statistical method was used to set the sample size in advance, and investigators knew the group allocation. A model built on a 13 V-J signature distinguished ophthalmopathy from stable hyperthyroidism, reaching 87.88% sensitivity and 81.08% specificity in cross-validation and 80%/75% in testing. In validation, the model predicted progression to ophthalmopathy a median of roughly six months before onset, with approximately 70% sensitivity and more than 72% specificity. Blood samples also contained most of the expanded thyroid clonotypes (frequency above 0.001), which suggests that blood repertoires may reflect thyroid immune responses.

From V the trimming removes 2 bases and from J it removes 3 bases, while the gene matches leave 10 bases of the junction unaccounted for. From its cysteine to its phenylalanine, the CDR3 spans 16 amino acids. Of the read, only the CDR3 DNA is kept; its 48 bases are in frame from base 1. The germline V gene provides CDR1 MDHEN and CDR2 SYDVKM. Amplification of TCR beta CDR3 regions was carried out from RNA transcripts. The TCR CDR3 was subjected to a first round of RT-PCR using the HTBI primer set and the Qiagen OneStep RT-PCR kit. Libraries were constructed in a second round of multiplex PCR, after which size selection and purification were performed. Sequencing of the libraries was done on an Illumina HiSeq2000 using paired-end 100 bp reads. In the source study's methods: Raw data were processed with SOAPnuke, discarding reads with adapters, uncalled bases, mean Phred below 15, or no exact constant-primer or identifier match. High-quality paired reads were merged with COPE v1.2.5, and unique nucleotide sequences were defined as clonotypes. Clonotypes were aligned to IMGT TRBV, TRBD and TRBJ reference segments using MiTCR v1.1. Only V-J combinations with frequency above 0.0001, covering about 99% of repertoires, were analysed. The TCS score was defined as F50 (clonal expansion) divided by E x V (chaos), with BLOSUM62-based TCRdist calculated between CDR3 peptides within each V-J. Welch's t-statistics and random forest reduced fewer than 550 V-J features to roughly 13, which were used in a naive Bayes classifier (R e1071). TCRdb reanalyzed the raw reads on its own, using fastp at Q25 for trimming and MiXCR for clone calling, and kept in-frame beta chains. Duplicate CDR3 protein sequences are folded into a single record with the most common DNA and genes. Here the V and J calls rest on TCRdb's processing, not on the authors' analysis. The sample table lists some 560,000 distinct CDR3 sequences, about 15% of them with a count of one. Roughly 6.6% of the sample rests with the top ten.

This clonotype was observed many times. Its antigen is still unknown. Per-nucleotide qualities are absent, and no much larger clonotype sits a single base away. Stable Graves' hyperthyroidism was defined as no progression to ophthalmopathy during 18 months of follow-up. Hyperthyroidism patients were aged 18 to 65 years and newly diagnosed, with disease duration of less than 2 months. Patients with uncontrolled infections, other autoimmune diseases, pregnancy or lactation were excluded. Clinical symptoms, serum thyroxine and TRAb, thyroid ultrasound, and orbital computed tomography formed the basis for the diagnoses. PBMCs were isolated from 10 ml of fresh peripheral blood by Ficoll-Paque density gradient centrifugation. Total RNA was extracted using Trizol reagent, and RNA quality was assessed on an Agilent 2100 Bioanalyzer.

Material: blood. Rearrangement joined TRBV28 to TRBJ2-7, and TRBD2 aligns with 7 junction nucleotides. This sequence originates from a woman aged 25 to 39 with Graves' hyperthyroidism. The base sequence is TGTGCCAGCAGTTTAAAGCGGGCTCAGCGGGGCTACGAGCAGTACTTC. Its amino acids are CASSLKRAQRGYEQYF.